A selection of T cell receptor beta chains follows, all from one sample in a study of blood T cell repertoires in COVID-19. The assay was immunoSEQ multiplex PCR, and TCRdb's table has in-frame clones only and misses some. The table lists 150,000 to 200,000 clones, approximately 90% of them singletons, with roughly 5.6% in the top ten. The sequencing input was peripheral blood. The receptors derive from a man between 40 and 49 years old with active or convalescent COVID-19. Each CDR3 is given with its conserved first and last residue. The order of the fields is V gene, D gene, J gene, clone size, CDR3 DNA, CDR3 protein. The D gene is left open where the match is weak. Where a row states a size, it is once, few, many or the class of an expanded clone; other rows omit it.

v_call: TRBV19; d_call: TRBD2; j_call: TRBJ2-1; clone_size: NA; cdr3_nt: TGTGCCAGTAGCACCGGACTAGCGGGAGGTTCTTATCCCCTTTCCTGGGAGCAGTTCTTC; cdr3_aa: CASSTGLAGGSYPLSWEQFF
v_call: TRBV2; d_call: NA; j_call: TRBJ1-1; clone_size: NA; cdr3_nt: TGTGCCAGCAGTGAACGCGGGGGTAGGAACACTGAAGCTTTCTTT; cdr3_aa: CASSERGGRNTEAFF
v_call: TRBV7-2; d_call: NA; j_call: TRBJ1-5; clone_size: once; cdr3_nt: TGTGCCAGCAGCTTAGACAGAGCACTAGGCAGTCAGCCCCAGCATTTT; cdr3_aa: CASSLDRALGSQPQHF
v_call: TRBV12-3/TRBV12-4; d_call: NA; j_call: TRBJ1-1; clone_size: NA; cdr3_nt: TGTGCCAGCAGTTTTCCTAGGGGTGAAGCTTTCTTT; cdr3_aa: CASSFPRGEAFF
v_call: TRBV7-2; d_call: NA; j_call: TRBJ2-6; clone_size: NA; cdr3_nt: TGTGCCAGCAGCCCCCGGAGCTCTGGGGCCAACGTCCTGACTTTC; cdr3_aa: CASSPRSSGANVLTF
v_call: TRBV7-8; d_call: NA; j_call: TRBJ2-7; clone_size: NA; cdr3_nt: TGTGCCAGCAGCTTAGTAGTTTCCACGGGAAACGAGCAGTACTTC; cdr3_aa: CASSLVVSTGNEQYF
v_call: TRBV2; d_call: NA; j_call: TRBJ1-1; clone_size: NA; cdr3_nt: TGTGCCACGAAAGGACTGGATGAAGCTTTCTTT; cdr3_aa: CATKGLDEAFF
v_call: TRBV14; d_call: TRBD1; j_call: TRBJ1-1; clone_size: NA; cdr3_nt: TGTGCCAGCAGCCTTGGGACAGGGAAGTTTGAAGCTTTCTTT; cdr3_aa: CASSLGTGKFEAFF
v_call: TRBV5-4; d_call: TRBD1; j_call: TRBJ1-4; clone_size: once; cdr3_nt: TGTGCCAGCAGCATCAGGACAGGTGCTAATGAAAAACTGTTTTTT; cdr3_aa: CASSIRTGANEKLFF
v_call: TRBV19; d_call: NA; j_call: TRBJ1-2; clone_size: NA; cdr3_nt: TGTGCCAGTACCCTCCGGGTTGACTATGGCTACACCTTC; cdr3_aa: CASTLRVDYGYTF
v_call: TRBV29-1; d_call: TRBD1; j_call: TRBJ1-2; clone_size: NA; cdr3_nt: TGCAGCGTGTGGACAGGGTCACACTATGGCTACACCTTC; cdr3_aa: CSVWTGSHYGYTF
v_call: TRBV10-3; d_call: TRBD1; j_call: TRBJ2-3; clone_size: NA; cdr3_nt: TGTGCCATCCAGGGGGACCTAGATACGCAGTATTTT; cdr3_aa: CAIQGDLDTQYF
v_call: TRBV27; d_call: NA; j_call: TRBJ2-1; clone_size: NA; cdr3_nt: TGTGCCAGCAGTTTAGGCAGGATCGGTGAGCAGTTCTTC; cdr3_aa: CASSLGRIGEQFF
v_call: TRBV7-9; d_call: NA; j_call: TRBJ1-2; clone_size: once; cdr3_nt: TGTGCCAGCAGCTTCACAGGCGGAGATAACTATGGCTACACCTTC; cdr3_aa: CASSFTGGDNYGYTF
v_call: TRBV29-1; d_call: TRBD1; j_call: TRBJ1-4; clone_size: NA; cdr3_nt: TGCAGCGTTCTGGGACAGGACGATAATGAAAAACTGTTTTTT; cdr3_aa: CSVLGQDDNEKLFF
v_call: TRBV9; d_call: TRBD2; j_call: TRBJ2-2; clone_size: NA; cdr3_nt: TGTGCCAGCAGCGTGTTGACTAGCGGGGGGGCGAACACCGGGGAGCTGTTTTTT; cdr3_aa: CASSVLTSGGANTGELFF
v_call: TRBV7-2; d_call: TRBD2; j_call: TRBJ2-7; clone_size: NA; cdr3_nt: TGTGCCAGCAGGGATTATGGGGGGGAGCCCGAGCAGTACTTC; cdr3_aa: CASRDYGGEPEQYF